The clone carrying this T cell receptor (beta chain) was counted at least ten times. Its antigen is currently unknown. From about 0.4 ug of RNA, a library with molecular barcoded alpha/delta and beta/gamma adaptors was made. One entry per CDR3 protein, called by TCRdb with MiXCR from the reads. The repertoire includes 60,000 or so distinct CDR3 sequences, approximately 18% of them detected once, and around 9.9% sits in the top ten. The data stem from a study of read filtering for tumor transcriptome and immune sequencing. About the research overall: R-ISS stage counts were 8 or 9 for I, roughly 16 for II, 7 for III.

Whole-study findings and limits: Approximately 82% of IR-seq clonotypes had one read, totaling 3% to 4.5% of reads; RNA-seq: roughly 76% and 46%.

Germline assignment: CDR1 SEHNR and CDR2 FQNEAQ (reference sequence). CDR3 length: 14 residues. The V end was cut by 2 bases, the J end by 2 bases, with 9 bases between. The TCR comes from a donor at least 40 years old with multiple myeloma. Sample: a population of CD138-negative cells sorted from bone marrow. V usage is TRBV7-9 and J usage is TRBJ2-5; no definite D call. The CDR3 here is CASSLFEEQETQYF. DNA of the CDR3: TGTGCCAGCAGCTTATTCGAAGAGCAAGAGACCCAGTACTTC.